This T cell receptor beta chain was sequenced during a study of blood T cell repertoires in COVID-19 (dated by TCRdb to about 2020). The study in broad terms: Collaborator samples came from the United States, Italy and Spain and covered acute and convalescent phases of COVID-19. The material from the prospective study consisted of cDNA or gDNA derived from T cells, B-cell-depleted T cells, or PBMCs. The dataset comprised deeply sampled blood TCRbeta repertoires from subjects exposed to, actively infected with, or recovered from COVID-19. The repertoires were made available in a free public database intended to serve as a resource for research on the immune response to SARS-CoV-2. Samples came from the ongoing ImmuneRACE study (first 160 participants) plus 1,254 subjects from 6 global collaborators. A de-identified subject ID, COVID-19 status, age in years and sex were almost always included in the sample metadata. Where available, HLA class I and class II types were taken from metadata supplied by the sample provider and were not determined by assay-based typing.

Study-wide findings and limitations: The amount of clinical and demographic metadata varied by source and participant and was provided uncurated.

The immunoSEQ Assay, a bias-controlled multiplex PCR, was used to amplify TCRbeta CDR3 regions from genomic DNA. Under the source paper's analysis protocol: The number of nucleated cells in each sample was estimated by amplification of reference gene primers within the assay. To quantify the absolute abundance of each unique TCRbeta CDR3 rearrangement, sequence reads were collapsed and filtered. For each sample, productive Simpson clonality was calculated as the square root of Simpson's diversity index over productive rearrangements. As stored in TCRdb, this immuneACCESS dataset retains in-frame rearrangements with V and J assigned. A fraction of the clones does not appear; measured against another copy, unresolved V genes explain less than half of the discrepancy, and the remainder lacks a known reason. V, J and clone size were drawn from that table, and D and trimming were deduced from the DNA. The sample table records about 150,000 clones; 70% to 85% of these occur just once. The biggest ten clones account for 0.63% of the sample.

At one collaborating source in Seattle, patients were enrolled during active infection and were followed longitudinally through the course of disease. Each collaborating institution followed its own protocols to collect whole blood in K2EDTA tubes. Collaborator samples were shipped for TCRbeta analysis as frozen whole blood, isolated PBMCs, or DNA extracted from either sample type. The germline V gene sets CDR1 to SGHDN and CDR2 to FVKESK. Trimming costs V 0 bases and J 7 bases, and their ends lie 10 bases apart. From its cysteine to its phenylalanine, the CDR3 spans 15 amino acids. Just the 45-base CDR3 DNA is kept, in frame starting at base 1. In regard to this clone: Its antigen target is currently unknown. One base away there is no much larger clone; base qualities are not given.

The TCR originated in a man aged 60 to 75 with COVID-19, enrolled during active disease. Rearrangement joined TRBV14 to TRBJ1-6; the D gene is perhaps TRBD1, on 5 matching bases. The sequencing sample was made of peripheral blood. The DNA sequence is TGTGCCAGCAGCCAAGAGGGGACTAGAAATTCACCCCTCCACTTT. Its protein product is CASSQEGTRNSPLHF. Full variable domain (CDR3 extended with the reference TRBV14 and TRBJ1-6 proteins): EAGVTQFPSHSVIEKGQTVTLRCDPISGHDNLYWYRRVMGKEIKFLLHFVKESKQDESGMPNNRFLAERTGGTYSTLKVQPAELEDSGVYFCASSQEGTRNSPLHFGNGTRLTVT.